This T cell receptor beta chain was sequenced during a study of Tregs in tolerant kidney transplant recipients. This CDR3 comprises 15 residues. Germline assignment: CDR1 GTSNPN and CDR2 SVGIG (reference sequence). V was clipped by 0 bases and J by 0 bases; unmatched bases: 2. Assay used: immunoSEQ multiplex PCR; TCRdb lists only in-frame clones, some missing. Of approximately 81,000 clones listed, about 91% are singletons. Related graft donors supplied nonmyeloablative bone marrow transplants, and mixed chimerism was transient. Worth noting for this clone: The antigen remains undetermined.

Study findings and constraints: For some patients, primers changed over time, blocking nucleotide-level comparison.

Sequencing was performed on CD4+ T cells from blood (PBMCs), taken 24 months after the transplant. This clonotype originated in a human patient who received a combined kidney and bone marrow transplant. The graft donor may have contributed some T cells. J is TRBJ2-1 and V is TRBV30, with 7 nucleotides matching TRBD2. CDR3: CAWSVGGSSYNEQFF. The CDR3 DNA reads as TGTGCCTGGAGTGTGGGCGGGAGCTCCTACAATGAGCAGTTCTTC.